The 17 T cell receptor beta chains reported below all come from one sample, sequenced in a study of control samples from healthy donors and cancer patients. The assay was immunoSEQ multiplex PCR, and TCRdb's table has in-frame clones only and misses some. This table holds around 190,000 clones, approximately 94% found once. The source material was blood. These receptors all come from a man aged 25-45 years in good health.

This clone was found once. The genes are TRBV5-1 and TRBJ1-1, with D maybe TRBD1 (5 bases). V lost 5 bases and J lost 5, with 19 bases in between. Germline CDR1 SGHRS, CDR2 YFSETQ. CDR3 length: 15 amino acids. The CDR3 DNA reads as TGCGCCAGCAGTTACGCCGGGGGTTCTTGGACTGAAGCTTTCTTT. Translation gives CASSYAGGSWTEAFF.

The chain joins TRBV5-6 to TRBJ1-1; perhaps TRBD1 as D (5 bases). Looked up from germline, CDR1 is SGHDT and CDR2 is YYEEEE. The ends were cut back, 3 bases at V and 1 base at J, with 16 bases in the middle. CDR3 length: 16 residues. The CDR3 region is CASSYPTGGRNTEAFF. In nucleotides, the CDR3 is TGTGCCAGCAGCTACCCGACCGGGGGGAGGAACACTGAAGCTTTCTTT.

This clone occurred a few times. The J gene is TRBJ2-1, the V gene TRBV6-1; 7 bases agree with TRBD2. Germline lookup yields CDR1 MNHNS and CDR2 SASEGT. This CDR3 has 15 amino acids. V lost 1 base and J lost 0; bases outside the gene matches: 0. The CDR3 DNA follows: TGTGCCAGCAGTGAAGGGGGGGGCTCCTACAATGAGCAGTTCTTC. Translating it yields CASSEGGGSYNEQFF.

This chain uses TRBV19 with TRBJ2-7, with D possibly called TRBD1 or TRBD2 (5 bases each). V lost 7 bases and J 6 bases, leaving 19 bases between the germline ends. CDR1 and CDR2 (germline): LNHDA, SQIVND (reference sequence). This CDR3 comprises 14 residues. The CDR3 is CASTPRDGLFEQYF. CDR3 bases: TGTGCCAGTACTCCACGGGACGGCCTTTTCGAGCAGTACTTC.

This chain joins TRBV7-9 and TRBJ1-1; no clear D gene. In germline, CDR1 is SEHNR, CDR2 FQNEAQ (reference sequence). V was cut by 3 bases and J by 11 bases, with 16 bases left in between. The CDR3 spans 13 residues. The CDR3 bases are TGTGCCAGCAGCTTCGGTACCCGCCGTGCGGCTTTCTTT. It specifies CASSFGTRRAAFF. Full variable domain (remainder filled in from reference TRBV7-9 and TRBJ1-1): DTGVSQNPRHKITKRGQNVTFRCDPISEHNRLYWYRQTLGQGPEFLTYFQNEAQLEKSRLLSDRFSAERPKGSFSTLEIQRTEQGDSAMYLCASSFGTRRAAFFGQGTRLTVV.

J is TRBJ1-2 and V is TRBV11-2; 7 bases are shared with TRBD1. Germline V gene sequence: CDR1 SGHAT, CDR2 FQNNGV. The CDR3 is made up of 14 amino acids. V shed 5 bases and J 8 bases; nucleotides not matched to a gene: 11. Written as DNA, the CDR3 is TGTGCCAGCAGCGGCGACGCAGGGGGTGGCGGCTACACCTTC. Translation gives CASSGDAGGGGYTF. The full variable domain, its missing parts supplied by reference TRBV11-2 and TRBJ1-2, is EAGVAQSPRYKIIEKRQSVAFWCNPISGHATLYWYQQILGQGPKLLIQFQNNGVVDDSQLPKDRFSAERLKGVDSTLKIQPAKLEDSAVYLCASSGDAGGGGYTFGSGTRLTVV.

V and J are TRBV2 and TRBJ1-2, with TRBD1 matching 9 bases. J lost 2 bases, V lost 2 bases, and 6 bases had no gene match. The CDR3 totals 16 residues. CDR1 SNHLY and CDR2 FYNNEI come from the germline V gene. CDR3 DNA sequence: TGTGCCAGCAGTGAAAGGGCGACAGGGGGGAACTATGGCTACACCTTC. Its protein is CASSERATGGNYGYTF.

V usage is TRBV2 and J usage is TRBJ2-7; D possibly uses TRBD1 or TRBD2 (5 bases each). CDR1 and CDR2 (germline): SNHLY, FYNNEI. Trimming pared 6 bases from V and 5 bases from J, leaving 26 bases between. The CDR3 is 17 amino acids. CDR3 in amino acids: CASRGVSTEALGDEQYF. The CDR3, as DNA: TGTGCCAGCAGGGGGGTCTCGACCGAAGCCCTGGGGGACGAGCAGTACTTC.

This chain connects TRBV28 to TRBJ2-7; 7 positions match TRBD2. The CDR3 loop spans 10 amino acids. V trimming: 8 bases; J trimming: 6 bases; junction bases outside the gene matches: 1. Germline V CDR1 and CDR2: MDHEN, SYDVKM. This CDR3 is CASGRAEQYF. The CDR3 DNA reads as TGTGCCAGCGGGAGGGCCGAGCAGTACTTC.

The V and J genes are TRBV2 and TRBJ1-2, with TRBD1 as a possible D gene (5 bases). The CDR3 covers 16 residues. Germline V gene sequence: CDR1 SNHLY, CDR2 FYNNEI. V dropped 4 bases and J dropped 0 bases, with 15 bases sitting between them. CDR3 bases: TGTGCCAGCAGTGGGGACGGACCACTACCTAACTATGGCTACACCTTC. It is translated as CASSGDGPLPNYGYTF.

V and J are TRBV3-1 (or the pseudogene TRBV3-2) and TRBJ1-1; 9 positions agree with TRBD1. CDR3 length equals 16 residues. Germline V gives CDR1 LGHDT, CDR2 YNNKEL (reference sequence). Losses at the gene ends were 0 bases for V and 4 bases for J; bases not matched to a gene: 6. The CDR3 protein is CASSQDPGQGSTEAFF. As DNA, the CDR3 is TGTGCCAGCAGCCAAGATCCGGGACAGGGCAGCACTGAAGCTTTCTTT.

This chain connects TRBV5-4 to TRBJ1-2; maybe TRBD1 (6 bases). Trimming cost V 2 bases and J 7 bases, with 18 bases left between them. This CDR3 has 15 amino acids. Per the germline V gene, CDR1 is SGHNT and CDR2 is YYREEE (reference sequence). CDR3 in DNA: TGTGCCAGCAGCTTTTACGGGGGGCTCAGTACTGGCTACACCTTC. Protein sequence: CASSFYGGLSTGYTF.

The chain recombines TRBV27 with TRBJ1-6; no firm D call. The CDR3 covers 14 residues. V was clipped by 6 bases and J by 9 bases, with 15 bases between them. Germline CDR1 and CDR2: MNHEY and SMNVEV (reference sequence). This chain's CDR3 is CASSPSGMVSPLHF. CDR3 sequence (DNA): TGTGCCAGCAGCCCTTCAGGAATGGTTTCACCCCTCCACTTT.

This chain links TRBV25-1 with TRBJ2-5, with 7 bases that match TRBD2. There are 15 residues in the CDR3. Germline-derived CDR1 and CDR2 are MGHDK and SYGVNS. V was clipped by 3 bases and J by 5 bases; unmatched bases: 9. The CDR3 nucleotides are TGTGCCAGCAGTGACCCGGGGGAGGGGAGGGAGACCCAGTACTTC. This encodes CASSDPGEGRETQYF.

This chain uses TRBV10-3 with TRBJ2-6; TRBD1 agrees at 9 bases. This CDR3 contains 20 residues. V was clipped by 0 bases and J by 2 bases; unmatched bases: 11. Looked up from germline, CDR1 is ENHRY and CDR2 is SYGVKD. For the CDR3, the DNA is TGTGCCATCAGTGAGTCGACGCCGGGACAGGGCTGGGCTGGGGCCAACGTCCTGACTTTC. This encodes CAISESTPGQGWAGANVLTF.

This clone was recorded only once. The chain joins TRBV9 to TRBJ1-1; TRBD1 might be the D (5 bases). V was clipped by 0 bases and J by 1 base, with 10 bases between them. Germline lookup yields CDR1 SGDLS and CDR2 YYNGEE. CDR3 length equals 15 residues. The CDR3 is CASSVGGGSNTEAFF. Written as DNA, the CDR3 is TGTGCCAGCAGCGTAGGGGGCGGATCGAACACTGAAGCTTTCTTT.

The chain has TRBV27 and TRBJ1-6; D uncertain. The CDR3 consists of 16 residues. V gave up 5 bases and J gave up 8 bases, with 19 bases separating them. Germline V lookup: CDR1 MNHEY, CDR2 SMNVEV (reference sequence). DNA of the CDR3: TGTGCCAGCAGTCCGACACGGGCCGGCTGGCATTCACCCCTCCACTTT. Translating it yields CASSPTRAGWHSPLHF.